This entry lists 6 T cell receptor beta chains sequenced from one sample in a study of blood T cell repertoires in COVID-19. The data were produced by immunoSEQ multiplex PCR, yet TCRdb's version contains in-frame clones alone and is incomplete. The profile shows roughly 290,000 clones, around nine tenths of them singletons. Sequencing was done on a sample of peripheral blood. These receptors all stem from a man younger than 40 with acute or convalescent COVID-19.

Details on this clone: The identical CDR3 is also encoded by other nucleotide sequences in the sample. V usage is TRBV5-1 and J usage is TRBJ1-2, with 7 bases lining up with TRBD1. From germline, CDR1 is SGHRS and CDR2 YFSETQ. The trim removed 0 bases at V and 7 bases at J, leaving 3 bases unmatched. The CDR3 contains 13 residues. CDR3 sequence (DNA): TGCGCCAGCAGCTTGGAGACAGGGTTTGGCTACACCTTC. Its translation is CASSLETGFGYTF. Full variable domain (outside the CDR3, taken from reference TRBV5-1 and TRBJ1-2): KAGVTQTPRYLIKTRGQQVTLSCSPISGHRSVSWYQQTPGQGLQFLFEYFSETQRNKGNFPGRFSGRQFSNSRSEMNVSTLELGDSALYLCASSLETGFGYTFGSGTRLTVV.

This clone was detected once. V is TRBV11-2 and J is TRBJ2-7, with D hard to call. The CDR3 is 12 amino acids. Germline CDR1 is SGHAT and CDR2 is FQNNGV. Between the trimmed V and J ends, which lost 1 base and 3 bases, there was a span of 4 bases. CDR3 sequence: CASSLALYEQYF. In nucleotides, the CDR3 is TGTGCCAGCAGCTTAGCCCTCTACGAGCAGTACTTC.

V is TRBV25-1 and J is TRBJ1-1; D call uncertain. There are 13 residues in the CDR3. The V and J ends lost 6 bases and 6 bases respectively, with 14 bases between them. From germline, CDR1 is MGHDK and CDR2 SYGVNS. For the CDR3, the DNA is TGTGCCAGCAGGAACACGGACTGGGCTGAAGCTTTCTTT. It encodes CASRNTDWAEAFF.

The rearrangement links TRBV27 to TRBJ2-2; TRBD1 might be the D (5 bases). Looked up from germline, CDR1 is MNHEY and CDR2 is SMNVEV (reference sequence). The CDR3 covers 16 residues. V gave up 1 base and J gave up 0 bases, with 9 bases separating them. The CDR3 sequence is CASSLFSGSNTGELFF. The CDR3, as DNA: TGTGCCAGCAGTTTATTTTCAGGGTCGAACACCGGGGAGCTGTTTTTT.

This sequence joins TRBV19 and TRBJ2-2; the D is unclear. This CDR3 has 11 residues. Germline-derived CDR1 and CDR2 are LNHDA and SQIVND (reference sequence). The germline V and J ends were trimmed by 3 bases and 8 bases, with 4 bases remaining between them. The CDR3 region is CASSIPGELFF. The CDR3 DNA reads as TGTGCCAGTAGTATCCCAGGGGAGCTGTTTTTT. Combining the CDR3 with reference TRBV19 and TRBJ2-2 gives the whole variable domain DGGITQSPKYLFRKEGQNVTLSCEQNLNHDAMYWYRQDPGQGLRLIYYSQIVNDFQKGDIAEGYSVSREKKESFPLTVTSAQKNPTAFYLCASSIPGELFFGEGSRLTVL.

This clone has a single count. V usage is TRBV2 and J usage is TRBJ2-7, with a weak D call TRBD1 (7 bases). The CDR3 totals 13 residues. Germline V gene data show CDR1 as SNHLY and CDR2 as FYNNEI. The V and J ends lost 4 bases and 3 bases respectively, with 10 bases between them. Here the CDR3 DNA reads TGTGCCAGCAGTGCAGGGGGGTACTACGAGCAGTACTTC. Its translation: CASSAGGYYEQYF.